The rows below give T cell receptor beta chains drawn from one sample of a study of blood T cell repertoires in COVID-19. TCRdb's table, derived via immunoSEQ multiplex PCR, lists solely in-frame clones and lacks some. Of over 55,000 clones detected, about 90% appear once; the ten largest clones hold approximately 8%. The specimen was peripheral blood. These receptors were obtained from a human donor in a cohort sampled during active COVID-19. CDR3s include the opening cysteine and the closing phenylalanine or tryptophan. The order of the fields is D gene, clone size, J gene, V gene, CDR3 DNA, CDR3 protein. D genes are given only for firm matches. Only part of the rows carry a size: once, few, many, or a class if the clone is expanded.

D gene: -
clone size: -
J gene: TRBJ2-5
V gene: TRBV27
CDR3 DNA: TGTGCCAGCAGTTTAAAAGGGGGGGCTAACCTACAGGAGACCCAGTACTTC
CDR3 protein: CASSLKGGANLQETQYF

D gene: -
clone size: -
J gene: TRBJ1-3
V gene: TRBV2
CDR3 DNA: TGTGCCAGCAGTGATCGCTCTGGAAACACCATATATTTT
CDR3 protein: CASSDRSGNTIYF

D gene: TRBD1
clone size: -
J gene: TRBJ2-6
V gene: TRBV24-1
CDR3 DNA: TGTGCCACCAGTGATGGGGGTTTGAGGGGGCATGGGGCCAACGTCCTGACTTTC
CDR3 protein: CATSDGGLRGHGANVLTF

D gene: -
clone size: -
J gene: TRBJ1-2
V gene: TRBV11-2
CDR3 DNA: TGTGCCAGCAGCTTAGTACGGAGCAGCTATGGCTACACCTTC
CDR3 protein: CASSLVRSSYGYTF

D gene: -
clone size: -
J gene: TRBJ1-6
V gene: TRBV6-1
CDR3 DNA: TGTGCCAGCAGTGAAATCGGGGGGTATTCACCCCTCCACTTT
CDR3 protein: CASSEIGGYSPLHF

D gene: -
clone size: once
J gene: TRBJ1-1
V gene: TRBV6-5
CDR3 DNA: TGTGCACCTCCAGGGGCGGTGAACACTGAAGCTTTCTTT
CDR3 protein: CAPPGAVNTEAFF

D gene: -
clone size: -
J gene: TRBJ1-5
V gene: TRBV21-1
CDR3 DNA: TGTGCCAGCATCCTAAACGGACAGGGATGGGCCCTCAATCAGCCCCAGCATTTT
CDR3 protein: CASILNGQGWALNQPQHF

D gene: -
clone size: -
J gene: TRBJ1-1
V gene: TRBV11-2
CDR3 DNA: TGTGCCAGCAACTCTCGGAGGAACACTGAAGCTTTCTTT
CDR3 protein: CASNSRRNTEAFF

D gene: -
clone size: -
J gene: TRBJ1-5
V gene: TRBV7-6
CDR3 DNA: TGTGCCAGCAGCTTAAGCCCGACCGGCGGCGCGGGGGATCAGCCCCAGCATTTT
CDR3 protein: CASSLSPTGGAGDQPQHF

D gene: -
clone size: -
J gene: TRBJ1-5
V gene: TRBV3-1/TRBV3-2
CDR3 DNA: TGTGCCAGCAGCCAACTAAGTCAGCCCCAGCATTTT
CDR3 protein: CASSQLSQPQHF

D gene: TRBD2
clone size: -
J gene: TRBJ2-7
V gene: TRBV28
CDR3 DNA: TGTGCCAGCACCCACCTGCGGGGGGGGTCGGAAGAGCAGTACTTC
CDR3 protein: CASTHLRGGSEEQYF

D gene: TRBD2
clone size: -
J gene: TRBJ2-7
V gene: TRBV5-1
CDR3 DNA: TGCGCCAGCAGCCGGGGGGTTGACCCGAAGTACTTC
CDR3 protein: CASSRGVDPKYF

D gene: TRBD1
clone size: -
J gene: TRBJ1-2
V gene: TRBV5-6
CDR3 DNA: TGTGCCAGCAGCTTGTCGGGCCCAGGGGGCGCCCGTAACTATGGCTACACCTTC
CDR3 protein: CASSLSGPGGARNYGYTF

D gene: TRBD1
clone size: -
J gene: TRBJ1-6
V gene: TRBV5-8
CDR3 DNA: TGTGCCAGCAGCTTGGAACAGGGGGCCGTTTCACCCCTCCACTTT
CDR3 protein: CASSLEQGAVSPLHF

D gene: -
clone size: -
J gene: TRBJ2-7
V gene: TRBV29-1
CDR3 DNA: TGCAGCGTAAGGAACTCCCAGGGTTCCTACGAGCAGTACTTC
CDR3 protein: CSVRNSQGSYEQYF

D gene: -
clone size: once
J gene: TRBJ2-7
V gene: TRBV19
CDR3 DNA: TGTGCCAGTAGTATAACGGGTCTCTCCTACGAGCAGTACTTC
CDR3 protein: CASSITGLSYEQYF

D gene: -
clone size: -
J gene: TRBJ1-1
V gene: TRBV7-2
CDR3 DNA: TGTGCCAGCAGCGACCAGGGTAACACTGAAGCTTTCTTT
CDR3 protein: CASSDQGNTEAFF

D gene: TRBD2
clone size: -
J gene: TRBJ2-7
V gene: TRBV5-1
CDR3 DNA: TGCGCCAGCAGCTTGGGCAGCGGGGCCTCCTACGAGCAGTACTTC
CDR3 protein: CASSLGSGASYEQYF

D gene: -
clone size: -
J gene: TRBJ1-1
V gene: TRBV11-2
CDR3 DNA: TGTGCCAGCAGCTCCGGGATTTGGACTGAAGCTTTCTTT
CDR3 protein: CASSSGIWTEAFF

D gene: -
clone size: -
J gene: TRBJ1-2
V gene: TRBV27
CDR3 DNA: TGTGCCAGCAGTTTACGCGGGATCCTAAATGGCTACACCTTC
CDR3 protein: CASSLRGILNGYTF

D gene: -
clone size: -
J gene: TRBJ1-6
V gene: TRBV19
CDR3 DNA: TGTGCCAGTAGTATTCAGGGGACAAATTCACCCCTCCACTTT
CDR3 protein: CASSIQGTNSPLHF

D gene: -
clone size: -
J gene: TRBJ2-3
V gene: TRBV28
CDR3 DNA: TGTGCCAGCAAATTAGGGTTAACAGGAAATCCCACAGATACGCAGTATTTT
CDR3 protein: CASKLGLTGNPTDTQYF

D gene: -
clone size: -
J gene: TRBJ2-7
V gene: TRBV11-2
CDR3 DNA: TGTGCCACCCAGGGGTCCTACGAGCAGTACTTC
CDR3 protein: CATQGSYEQYF